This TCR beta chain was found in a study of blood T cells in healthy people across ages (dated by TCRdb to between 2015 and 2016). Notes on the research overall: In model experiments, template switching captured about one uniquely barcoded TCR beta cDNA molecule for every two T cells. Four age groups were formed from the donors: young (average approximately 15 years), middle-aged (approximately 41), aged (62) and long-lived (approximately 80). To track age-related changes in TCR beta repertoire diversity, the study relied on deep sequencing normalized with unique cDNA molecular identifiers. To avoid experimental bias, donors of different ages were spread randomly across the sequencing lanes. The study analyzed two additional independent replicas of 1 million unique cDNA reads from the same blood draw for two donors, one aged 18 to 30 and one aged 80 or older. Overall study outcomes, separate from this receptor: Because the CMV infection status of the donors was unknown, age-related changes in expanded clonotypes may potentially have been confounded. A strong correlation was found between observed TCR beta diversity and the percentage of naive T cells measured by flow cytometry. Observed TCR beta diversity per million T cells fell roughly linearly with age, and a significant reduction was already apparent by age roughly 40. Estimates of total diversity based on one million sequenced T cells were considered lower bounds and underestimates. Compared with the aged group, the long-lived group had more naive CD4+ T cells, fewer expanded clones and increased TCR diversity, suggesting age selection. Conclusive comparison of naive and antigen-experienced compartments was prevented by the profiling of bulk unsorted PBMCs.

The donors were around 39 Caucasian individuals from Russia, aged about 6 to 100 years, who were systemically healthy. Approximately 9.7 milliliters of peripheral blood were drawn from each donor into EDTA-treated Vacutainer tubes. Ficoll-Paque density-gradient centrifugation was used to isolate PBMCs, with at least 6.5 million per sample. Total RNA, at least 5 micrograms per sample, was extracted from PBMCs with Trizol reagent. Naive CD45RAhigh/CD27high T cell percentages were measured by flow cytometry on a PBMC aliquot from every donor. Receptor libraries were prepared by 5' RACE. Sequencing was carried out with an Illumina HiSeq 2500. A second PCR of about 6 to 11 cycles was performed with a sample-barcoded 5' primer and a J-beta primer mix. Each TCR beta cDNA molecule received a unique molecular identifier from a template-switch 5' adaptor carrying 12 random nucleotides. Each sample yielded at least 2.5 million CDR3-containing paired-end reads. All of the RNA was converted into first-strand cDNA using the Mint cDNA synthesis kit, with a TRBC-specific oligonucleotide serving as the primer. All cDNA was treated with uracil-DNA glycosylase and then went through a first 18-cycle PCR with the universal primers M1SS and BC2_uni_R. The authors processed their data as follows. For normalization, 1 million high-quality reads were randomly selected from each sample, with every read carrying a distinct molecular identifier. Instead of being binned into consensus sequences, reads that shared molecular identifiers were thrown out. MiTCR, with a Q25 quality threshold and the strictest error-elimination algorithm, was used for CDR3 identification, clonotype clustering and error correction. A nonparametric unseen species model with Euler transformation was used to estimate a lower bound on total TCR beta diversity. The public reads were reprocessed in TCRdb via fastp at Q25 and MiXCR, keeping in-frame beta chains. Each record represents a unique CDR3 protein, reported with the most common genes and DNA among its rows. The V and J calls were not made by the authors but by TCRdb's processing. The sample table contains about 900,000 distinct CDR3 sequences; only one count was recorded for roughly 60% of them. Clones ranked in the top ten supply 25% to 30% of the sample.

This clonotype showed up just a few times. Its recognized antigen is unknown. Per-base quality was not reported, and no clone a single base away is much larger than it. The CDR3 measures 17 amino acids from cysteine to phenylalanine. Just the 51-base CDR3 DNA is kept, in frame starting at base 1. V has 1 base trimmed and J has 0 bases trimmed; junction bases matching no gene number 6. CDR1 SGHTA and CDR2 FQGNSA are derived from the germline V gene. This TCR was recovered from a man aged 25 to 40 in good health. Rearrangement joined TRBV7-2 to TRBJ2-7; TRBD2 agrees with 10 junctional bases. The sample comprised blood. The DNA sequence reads TGTGCCAGCAGCTTAGATACTAGCGGGGCGAGCTCCTACGAGCAGTACTTC. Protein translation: CASSLDTSGASSYEQYF.